This T cell receptor (beta chain) is drawn from a study of beta chain features in type 1 diabetes. Whole-study findings and limits: A pattern of fewer insertions and more deletions at VDJ junctions was seen in type 1 diabetes patients.

This clone came up once. Its target is not known. The study reverse transcribed the entire isolated RNA, so it sequenced expressed TCRB transcripts. A few million reads were obtained on average from naive, central memory and regulatory T cell samples. Generated by immunoSEQ multiplex PCR, the TCRdb table keeps only in-frame clones and is missing some. The sample yields around 250,000 clones, about 63% seen once. CDR3 length: 15 residues. J lost 9 bases, V lost 4 bases, and 10 bases had no gene match. CDR1 is SGDLS, CDR2 YYNGEE, per germline. The receptor comes from a young man in good health. The rearrangement uses TRBV9 and TRBJ2-1; TRBD2 matches 10 bases. Material for sequencing was naive CD4+ T cells from blood. The CDR3 here is CASSSRLAGFTEQFF. The DNA for the CDR3 is TGTGCCAGCAGCAGCCGACTAGCGGGTTTTACTGAGCAGTTCTTC. The full variable domain, completed using reference TRBV9 and TRBJ2-1, is DSGVTQTPKHLITATGQRVTLRCSPRSGDLSVYWYQQSLDQGLQFLIQYYNGEERAKGNILERFSAQQFPDLHSELNLSSLELGDSALYFCASSSRLAGFTEQFFGPGTRLTVL.